A single sample is the source of the 13 T cell receptor beta chains below, sequenced in a study of cytomegalovirus exposure and HLA in healthy donors. In the PCR, 60 Vbeta and 13 Jbeta primers were used. The method was immunoSEQ multiplex PCR; TCRdb's version includes in-frame clones alone and lacks a portion of them. This sample has approximately 76,000 clones; 79% occur once, and the top ten carry roughly 2.5%. Input material: PBMCs. Receptor source: a man under 40 in good health and CMV-seronegative.

This rearrangement joins TRBV10-3 to TRBJ2-2; 15 nucleotides line up with TRBD2. The CDR3 totals 17 residues. J lost 5 bases, V lost 6 bases, and 7 bases had no gene match. Germline V lookup: CDR1 ENHRY, CDR2 SYGVKD. The CDR3 region has the DNA TGTGCCATCAGAACCGGGACTAGCGGGAGGACGACCGGGGAGCTGTTTTTT. Translation gives CAIRTGTSGRTTGELFF.

The CDR3: CASSVGTGGGSGNTIYF. CDR3 DNA sequence: TGTGCCAGCAGCGTAGGGACCGGCGGGGGGTCTGGAAACACCATATATTTT. This rearrangement joins TRBV9 to TRBJ1-3; a weak D match, TRBD1 (5 bases). Germline-derived CDR1 and CDR2 are SGDLS and YYNGEE. This CDR3 is built from 17 residues. The V gene lost 0 bases and the J gene lost 1 base, with 14 bases spanning the gap.

V usage is TRBV7-6 and J usage is TRBJ2-5; D is unclear. Trimming took off 1 base at V and 2 bases at J, with 5 bases between the two ends. The germline V gene has CDR1 SGHVS and CDR2 FNYEAQ. The CDR3 runs 13 residues. CDR3 coding DNA: TGTGCCAGCAGCTTAGGCGGACAAGAGACCCAGTACTTC. As protein: CASSLGGQETQYF.

The chain carries TRBV6-5 and TRBJ2-5; D perhaps matches TRBD2 (5 bases). Germline lookup yields CDR1 MNHEY and CDR2 SVGAGI. There are 14 residues in the CDR3. Trimming stripped 6 bases from V and 3 bases from J, with 14 bases between. CDR3 region: CASSPTRGKETQYF. In DNA, the CDR3 is TGTGCCAGCAGCCCAACCCGGGGTAAAGAGACCCAGTACTTC.

This clone has only a few counts. This chain links TRBV6-1 with TRBJ1-1; D is undetermined. The CDR3 covers 13 residues. CDR1 and CDR2 from the germline V gene are MNHNS and SASEGT. V lost 1 base and J 5 bases, leaving 8 bases between the germline ends. CDR3 region: CASSEVMRTEAFF. As DNA, the CDR3 is TGTGCCAGCAGTGAAGTGATGAGAACTGAAGCTTTCTTT.

V is TRBV18 and J is TRBJ2-5; TRBD1 matches 8 bases. This CDR3 spans 15 amino acids. J lost 3 bases, V lost 3 bases, and 6 bases had no gene match. The germline V gene has CDR1 KGHSH and CDR2 LQKENI. The CDR3 reads CASSPGTGKKETQYF. CDR3 bases: TGTGCCAGCTCACCGGGGACAGGAAAAAAAGAGACCCAGTACTTC.

The chain has TRBV27 and TRBJ2-5; 7 bases line up with TRBD2. Trimming took 2 bases from V and 5 from J; bases not matched to a gene: 17. The CDR3 is made up of 18 amino acids. CDR1 is MNHEY, CDR2 SMNVEV, per germline (reference sequence). CDR3 amino acids: CASSLRRSISEGGETQYF. The CDR3 DNA reads as TGTGCCAGCAGTTTACGTCGAAGTATTAGCGAGGGAGGGGAGACCCAGTACTTC.

This clone was found once. The CDR3 is CASRSGTGAETQYF. The CDR3 DNA reads TGCGCCAGCAGGTCCGGGACAGGGGCCGAGACCCAGTACTTC. This chain links TRBV5-1 with TRBJ2-5, with 10 bases fitting TRBD1. V lost 5 bases to trimming and J lost 5 bases; unmatched junction nucleotides: 6. CDR1 is SGHRS, CDR2 YFSETQ, per germline. CDR3 size: 14 residues.

This chain joins TRBV29-1 and TRBJ2-1, with 8 bases lining up with TRBD1. V lost 5 bases and J lost 3; bases outside the gene matches: 3. The CDR3 is 13 residues long. Germline CDR1 is SQVTM and CDR2 is ANQGSEA. The CDR3 spells CSVRTGGYNEQFF. The CDR3 bases are TGCAGCGTTAGAACAGGGGGCTACAATGAGCAGTTCTTC.

The gene calls are TRBV10-3 and TRBJ1-4; 10 bases are a match to TRBD1. Looked up from germline, CDR1 is ENHRY and CDR2 is SYGVKD. The V segment lost 8 bases and the J segment 8 bases; nucleotides outside the gene matches: 2. The CDR3 consists of 12 residues. In nucleotides, the CDR3 is TGTGCCATCGGACAGGGGGGGGAAAAACTGTTTTTT. Protein: CAIGQGGEKLFF.

This sequence joins TRBV5-1 and TRBJ2-5; 7 positions match TRBD1. V shed 0 bases, J shed 3 bases, and the junction held 5 bases outside the gene matches. Germline lookup yields CDR1 SGHRS and CDR2 YFSETQ. The CDR3 spans 15 residues. The CDR3 loop is CASSLAVGTEETQYF. The CDR3 DNA reads as TGCGCCAGCAGCTTGGCCGTGGGGACAGAAGAGACCCAGTACTTC.

The V and J genes are TRBV18 and TRBJ1-3; D not resolved. The length of the CDR3 is 12 residues. V was clipped by 5 bases and J by 4 bases, with 6 bases between them. Germline V gene sequence: CDR1 KGHSH, CDR2 LQKENI. DNA for the CDR3: TGTGCCAGCTCAGAACAGGGAAACACCATATATTTT. Amino acids: CASSEQGNTIYF.

The gene calls are TRBV4-3 and TRBJ2-5; the match to TRBD1 covers 8 bases. J gave up 6 bases and V 0 bases, and 9 bases lay outside the gene matches. Germline V gene data show CDR1 as LGHNA and CDR2 as YSLEER. The CDR3 covers 16 residues. CDR3 bases: TGCGCCAGCAGCCAAGACGAGACAGGGGTTTTCAAGACCCAGTACTTC. Protein sequence: CASSQDETGVFKTQYF.